This TCR beta chain was captured in a study of T cell changes during pregnancy in multiple sclerosis (dated by TCRdb to the late 2010s). About the study as a whole: The study looked at changes in the T cell repertoire across pregnancy in women with multiple sclerosis.

Receptor libraries were prepared by the immunoSEQ multiplex PCR assay. Sourced from immuneACCESS, this table was stored by TCRdb with only in-frame sequences that have V and J called. A share of the clones is absent; for the studies checked, an unresolved V gene accounts for under half, and the remainder has no known explanation. For this sample the table gives 45,000 to 60,000 clones, of which 85% to 95% were detected only once. The ten largest clones add up to about 0.61% of the sample. As for this clone: Which antigen it targets is not known. Base-call qualities are not available, and no considerably larger clone is one nucleotide away.

The CDR1 and CDR2 encoded by the germline V gene are SNHLY and FYNNEI. Including the terminal cysteine and phenylalanine, the CDR3 comprises 18 residues. Just CDR3 DNA is preserved here, 54 bases in frame from base 1. V trim: 3 bases; J trim: 7 bases; unmatched bases: 18. The sequence was collected from a female donor in good health, enrolled as a control in a pregnancy study. The chain is encoded by TRBV2 joined to TRBJ2-1; TRBD2 agrees with 7 junctional bases. This sample comprised CD4+ T cells from peripheral blood mononuclear cells, obtained after pregnancy. The CDR3 in this case is CASSEYGPGGRLENEQFF. The nucleotide sequence reads as follows: TGTGCCAGCAGTGAGTACGGGCCGGGCGGGAGACTTGAGAATGAGCAGTTCTTC.